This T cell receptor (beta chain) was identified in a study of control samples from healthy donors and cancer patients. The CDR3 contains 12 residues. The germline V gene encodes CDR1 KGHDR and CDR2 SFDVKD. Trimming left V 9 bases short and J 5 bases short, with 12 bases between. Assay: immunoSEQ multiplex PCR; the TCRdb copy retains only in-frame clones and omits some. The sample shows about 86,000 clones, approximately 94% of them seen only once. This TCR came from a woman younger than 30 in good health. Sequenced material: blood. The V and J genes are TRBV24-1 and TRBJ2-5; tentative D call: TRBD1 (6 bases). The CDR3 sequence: CATGRGGETQYF. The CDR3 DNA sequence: TGTGCCACCGGCAGGGGCGGGGAGACCCAGTACTTC.